This TCR beta chain was recorded in a study of CD8+CD57+ T cells in acquired aplastic anemia. Looking at the study overall: Sorted CD4+ and CD8+ cells gave an average of roughly 3.5 ug of DNA. CD4+ cells from healthy donors averaged roughly 11 million reads. Study-level findings and limits: Overlap between patients and controls comprised roughly 28 CD8+ CDR3 sequences. Patients were compared with controls for CD8+ Simpson's diversity, and no significant difference emerged.

Profiling that covered TCR beta VDJ and CDR3 relied on genomic DNA as its template. TCRdb recomputed calls from the reads with MiXCR, one row per CDR3 protein. The sample has 200,000 to 250,000 distinct CDR3 sequences, 60% to 65% seen once; the top ten hold around 28%. Remarks on this clonotype: The antigen remains undetermined.

Per germline, CDR1 DFQATT and CDR2 SNEGSKA (reference sequence). CDR3 length: 13 residues. The V and J genes are TRBV20-1 and TRBJ2-2, with D unresolved. Sequencing input: sorted CD4+, CD8+, or CD8+CD57+ T cells (not recorded which) from PBMCs. The sequence was obtained from a human donor in good health. The CDR3, as DNA: TGCAGGTCCTTTAACCCCAACACCGGGGAGCTGTTTTTT. This gives the protein CRSFNPNTGELFF.